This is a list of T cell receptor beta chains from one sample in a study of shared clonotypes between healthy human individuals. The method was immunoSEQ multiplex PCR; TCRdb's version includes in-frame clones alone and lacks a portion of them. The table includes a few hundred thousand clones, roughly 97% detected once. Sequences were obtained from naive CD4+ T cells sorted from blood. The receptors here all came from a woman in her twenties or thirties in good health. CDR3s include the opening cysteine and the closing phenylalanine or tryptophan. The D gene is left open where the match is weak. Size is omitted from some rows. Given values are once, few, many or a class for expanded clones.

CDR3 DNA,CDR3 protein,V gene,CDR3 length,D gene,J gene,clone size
TGTGCCAGTAGTATGGTGGTACAAGAGACCCAGTACTTC,CASSMVVQETQYF,TRBV19,13,.,TRBJ2-5,.
TGCGCCAGCTCCTTGGGGGGCAGCTCTGGCTACACCTTC,CASSLGGSSGYTF,TRBV5-1,13,.,TRBJ1-2,.
TGTGCCAGTAGTATAGTGTCGGCAGGCAACTATGGCTACACCTTC,CASSIVSAGNYGYTF,TRBV19,15,.,TRBJ1-2,.
TGTGCCAGCACCTTGGGGGTCGAAGCTTTCTTT,CASTLGVEAFF,TRBV6-1,11,.,TRBJ1-1,.
TGTGCCAGCAGCTTTGGGCTAGCGGAAACCTACGAGCAGTACTTC,CASSFGLAETYEQYF,TRBV7-2,15,TRBD2,TRBJ2-7,once
TGTGCCAGCAGCCCAGGACAGCTCACAGATACGCAGTATTTT,CASSPGQLTDTQYF,TRBV7-3,14,.,TRBJ2-3,.
TGTGCCAGCAGCTTGAAGAGGGGGACCCAGTACTTC,CASSLKRGTQYF,TRBV5-4,12,.,TRBJ2-5,.
TGTGCCAGCAGCTTGGGGGCGGGAGGGGAGACAGATACGCAGTATTTT,CASSLGAGGETDTQYF,TRBV5-6,16,TRBD2,TRBJ2-3,.
TGTGCCAGCAGCCCCCATCGGGAGACCCAGTACTTC,CASSPHRETQYF,TRBV5-5,12,.,TRBJ2-5,.
TGTGCCAGCAGACTAGCGGGAGTTCTTCCTCAAGAGACCCAGTACTTC,CASRLAGVLPQETQYF,TRBV27,16,TRBD2,TRBJ2-5,.
TGTGCCAGCAGGGGGACTAGCGGGAGGGCCAATGAGCAGTTCTTC,CASRGTSGRANEQFF,TRBV6-5,15,TRBD2,TRBJ2-1,.
TGTGCCAGCAGCTTAGTTGCACGGGAAAACACTGAAGCTTTCTTT,CASSLVARENTEAFF,TRBV7-6,15,.,TRBJ1-1,.
TGTGCCAGCAGTGAATGGGACGGACCCACCTACGAGCAGTACTTC,CASSEWDGPTYEQYF,TRBV6-1,15,.,TRBJ2-7,.
TGTGCCAGCAGCCCTCCAGGGTCCCTCTCCTACGAGCAGTACTTC,CASSPPGSLSYEQYF,TRBV5-4,15,.,TRBJ2-7,.
TGTGCCAGCAGTCCAAATGAAAAACTGTTTTTT,CASSPNEKLFF,TRBV28,11,.,TRBJ1-4,.
TGTGCCAGCAGGGGGACTAGCGGGGGTAGGAATGAGCAGTTCTTC,CASRGTSGGRNEQFF,TRBV2,15,TRBD2,TRBJ2-1,.
TGCGCCAGTAGGCGGGGCACTGACGCGAACACCGGGGAGCTGTTTTTT,CASRRGTDANTGELFF,TRBV5-1,16,.,TRBJ2-2,.
TGTGCCAGTAGTTACGGACTAGCGGGAGTGGAGACCCAGTACTTC,CASSYGLAGVETQYF,TRBV19,15,TRBD2,TRBJ2-5,.
TGTGCCAGCAGACCGAGCGGGGGGGATGGCTACACCTTC,CASRPSGGDGYTF,TRBV7-9,13,.,TRBJ1-2,.
TGTGCCAGTAGCACTGATCGTAATCAGCCCCAGCATTTT,CASSTDRNQPQHF,TRBV19,13,.,TRBJ1-5,.
TGTGCCAGCAGTGAAAGGCGGTACGAGCAGTACTTC,CASSERRYEQYF,TRBV2,12,.,TRBJ2-7,.
TGTGCCAGCAGCTTTTATCCGGGACGGACAGATTATAGCAATCAGCCCCAGCATTTT,CASSFYPGRTDYSNQPQHF,TRBV5-7,19,.,TRBJ1-5,.
TGTGCCAGCAGTTTTCGGTCCGGGGGCGGCTACACCTTC,CASSFRSGGGYTF,TRBV28,13,.,TRBJ1-2,.
TGCGCCAGCAGCCAAACTAGCGGGAAAGGGAATGAGCAGTTCTTC,CASSQTSGKGNEQFF,TRBV5-1,15,TRBD2,TRBJ2-1,.
TGTGCCAGCAGTGACCACGGGACAGGGCATAATCAGCCCCAGCATTTT,CASSDHGTGHNQPQHF,TRBV28,16,TRBD1,TRBJ1-5,.
TGTGCCAGCAGCTTAGTGGACAGGGGTGAGCAGTTCTTC,CASSLVDRGEQFF,TRBV7-2,13,TRBD1,TRBJ2-1,few